A single sample gave rise to the 32 T cell receptor beta chains below, sequenced in a study of response to subunit inactivated influenza vaccine. Each CDR3 protein is one row after TCRdb ran MiXCR on the RT-PCR reads. The table records 150,000 to 200,000 distinct CDR3 sequences, approximately 12% of them present only once. These data also formed part of another study, on T cells expressing NK-cell markers. This second study says: UMIs accompanied the 5'RACE template switching by which TCR beta cDNA was made.

The specimen comprised CD8+ T cells sorted from PBMCs, sampled roughly 13 days after vaccination. Source of these receptors: a man aged 50 to 59 who received an inactivated influenza vaccine.

This clonotype was counted between two and nine times. The rearrangement links TRBV12-3 or TRBV12-4 to TRBJ2-1; 12 nucleotides line up with TRBD2. The CDR3 has 19 residues. Unmatched junction bases numbered 12, after V lost 2 bases and J lost 4 bases. The CDR3 here is CASSLIWPLAGGVYNEQFF. The CDR3, as DNA: TGTGCCAGCAGTTTAATTTGGCCTCTAGCGGGGGGGGTGTACAATGAGCAGTTCTTC.

This clonotype appeared a few times. V usage is TRBV4-2 and J usage is TRBJ1-1, with D possibly being TRBD1 (6 bases). The germline V and J ends were trimmed by 4 bases and 3 bases, with 9 bases remaining between them. CDR1 LGHNA and CDR2 YNFKEQ come from the germline V gene. The CDR3 covers 13 residues. CDR3 DNA sequence: TGTGCCAGCAGCCGGGACACCTACACTGAAGCTTTCTTT. Its protein is CASSRDTYTEAFF.

This clonotype has more than one count but fewer than ten. CDR3 nucleotides: TGTGCCAGCAGTCTTCCACCGGGGGGGCCCACCGGGGAGCTGTTTTTT. This sequence encodes CASSLPPGGPTGELFF. V and J are TRBV12-3 or TRBV12-4 and TRBJ2-2, with 8 bases lining up with TRBD2. The CDR3 consists of 16 residues. Unmatched junction bases numbered 9, after V lost 5 bases and J lost 4 bases.

This chain joins TRBV4-1 and TRBJ1-1; a possible D gene is TRBD1 (5 bases). Germline V lookup: CDR1 MGHRA, CDR2 YSYEKL. The length of the CDR3 is 14 residues. The V end was cut by 1 base, the J end by 1 base, with 7 bases between. The CDR3 reads CASSQAGKNTEAFF. The CDR3 DNA reads TGCGCCAGCAGCCAAGCAGGGAAGAACACTGAAGCTTTCTTT.

The gene calls are TRBV3-1 and TRBJ2-2; D might be TRBD2 (5 bases). This CDR3 is 16 amino acids long. V lost 3 bases, J lost 3 bases, and 14 bases lay in between. Germline CDR1 reads LGHDT; CDR2 reads YNNKEL (reference sequence). The CDR3 region is CASSHETPRDTGELFF. The CDR3, as DNA: TGTGCCAGCAGCCATGAGACACCGAGGGACACCGGGGAGCTGTTTTTT.

This clonotype has a handful of counts. The CDR3 nucleotides read TGTGCCAGCAGCCATACAACGGGACTAGCAGACAATGAGCAGTTCTTC. Translation gives CASSHTTGLADNEQFF. The rearrangement links TRBV3-1 to TRBJ2-1; TRBD2 aligns across 9 bases. The germline CDR1 and CDR2 sequences are LGHDT and YNNKEL (reference sequence). The V gene end was trimmed by 3 bases and the J gene end by 5 bases; junction bases not matched to a gene: 8. The CDR3 has 16 amino acids.

The V gene is TRBV3-1, the J gene TRBJ2-3; a weak D match, TRBD2 (5 bases). The length of the CDR3 is 15 residues. V was pared by 2 bases and J by 0 bases, with 9 bases between. Germline lookup yields CDR1 LGHDT and CDR2 YNNKEL (reference sequence). CDR3 nucleotides: TGTGCCAGCAGCCAACGGGGTCCTAGCACAGATACGCAGTATTTT. Amino acid sequence: CASSQRGPSTDTQYF.

This clonotype was counted many times. V gene TRBV25-1 combines with J gene TRBJ2-1; TRBD2 aligns across 8 bases. There are 16 residues in the CDR3. Germline CDR1 reads MGHDK; CDR2 reads SYGVNS. Losses at the gene ends were 1 base for V and 5 bases for J; bases not matched to a gene: 7. The CDR3: CASSEFGGRRDNEQFF. As DNA, the CDR3 is TGTGCCAGCAGTGAATTTGGCGGGAGGAGAGACAATGAGCAGTTCTTC.

The genes are TRBV9 and TRBJ2-1; 9 bases line up with TRBD2. The CDR3 is made up of 16 amino acids. V was clipped by 3 bases and J by 0 bases; unmatched bases: 4. The germline V gene has CDR1 SGDLS and CDR2 YYNGEE. CDR3 residues: CASSGPAGGSYNEQFF. Written as DNA, the CDR3 is TGTGCCAGCAGCGGCCCAGCGGGAGGCTCCTACAATGAGCAGTTCTTC. Complete variable domain (other parts from reference TRBV9 and TRBJ2-1): DSGVTQTPKHLITATGQRVTLRCSPRSGDLSVYWYQQSLDQGLQFLIQYYNGEERAKGNILERFSAQQFPDLHSELNLSSLELGDSALYFCASSGPAGGSYNEQFFGPGTRLTVL.

This clonotype was counted between two and nine times. The rearrangement joins TRBV20-1 to TRBJ1-2; D gene uncertain. Germline V gene lookup returns CDR1 DFQATT and CDR2 SNEGSKA (reference sequence). The CDR3 totals 12 residues. Trimming took off 5 bases at V and 4 bases at J, with 11 bases between the two ends. Here the CDR3 DNA reads TGCAGTGCTTCCCCTCCCGGCTATGGCTACACCTTC. It specifies CSASPPGYGYTF.

This chain uses TRBV9 with TRBJ2-5; D perhaps matches TRBD1 (5 bases). V was cut by 0 bases and J by 1 base, with 7 bases left in between. The CDR3 consists of 14 residues. Germline V CDR1 and CDR2: SGDLS, YYNGEE. CDR3 DNA: TGTGCCAGCAGCGTAGGGGGCGTCCAAGAGACCCAGTACTTC. It yields the protein CASSVGGVQETQYF.

This clonotype was seen repeatedly, ten times or more. The chain uses TRBV5-6 and TRBJ2-7; 7 nucleotides align to TRBD1. Germline values: CDR1 SGHDT, CDR2 YYEEEE. V lost 3 bases, J lost 1 base, and 1 base stayed unmatched. This CDR3 contains 13 residues. CDR3 loop: CASSSGQSYEQYF. In DNA, the CDR3 is TGTGCCAGCAGCTCGGGACAGTCCTACGAGCAGTACTTC.

This chain links TRBV4-3 with TRBJ2-1; 9 bases agree with TRBD1. Germline V gives CDR1 LGHNA, CDR2 YSLEER. The ends lost 1 base at V and 8 bases at J; junction bases unmatched: 9. The CDR3 is 16 residues long. CDR3 sequence reads: CASSQGGTGYFDEQFF. The CDR3 coding sequence is TGCGCCAGCAGCCAAGGAGGGACAGGGTATTTCGATGAGCAGTTCTTC.

J is TRBJ2-7 and V is TRBV20-1, with a tentative D call TRBD1 (6 bases). The CDR3 is made up of 13 amino acids. Germline V gene sequence: CDR1 DFQATT, CDR2 SNEGSKA (reference sequence). Trimming pared 6 bases from V and 3 bases from J, leaving 15 bases between. The CDR3 coding sequence is TGCAGTGCAGATAGAATCAGGGGCTACGAGCAGTACTTC. Its translation is CSADRIRGYEQYF.

This clonotype was seen many times. The chain is built from TRBV27 and TRBJ1-5; D might be TRBD1 (6 bases). Trimming left V 3 bases short and J 6 bases short, with 15 bases between. The V gene's germline CDR1 is MNHEY and CDR2 SMNVEV (reference sequence). The length of the CDR3 is 15 residues. For the CDR3, the DNA is TGTGCCAGCAGTTTGGGACATGGAAAAGGTCAGCCCCAGCATTTT. Protein sequence: CASSLGHGKGQPQHF.

In its sample, this clonotype was seen a few times. DNA for the CDR3: TGTGCCAGCAGCCCCTCAGAGTCCGGCGAGCAGTACTTC. Translating gives CASSPSESGEQYF. V and J are TRBV7-6 and TRBJ2-7; D is uncertain. The V and J ends lost 5 bases and 6 bases respectively, with 14 bases between them. This CDR3 contains 13 residues. The germline CDR1 and CDR2 sequences are SGHVS and FNYEAQ.

The table lists this clonotype with many counts. The gene calls are TRBV29-1 and TRBJ2-1; perhaps TRBD1 as D (5 bases). V lost 4 bases to trimming and J lost 9 bases, with 13 bases between them. This CDR3 region has 12 residues. Germline V gives CDR1 SQVTM, CDR2 ANQGSEA. CDR3 sequence (DNA): TGCAGCGTTGCAGCAGGGCTGCGTGAGCAGTTCTTC. Translated, it gives CSVAAGLREQFF.

This clonotype was observed a few times. The rearrangement uses TRBV29-1 and TRBJ2-1; D possibly corresponds to TRBD1 (5 bases). The length of the CDR3 is 15 residues. CDR1 SQVTM and CDR2 ANQGSEA come from the germline V gene. V was shortened by 7 bases and J by 4 bases, with 20 bases between the two germline ends. DNA of the CDR3: TGCAGCGAGAGCGTATCAAGGGGCGTTTACAATGAGCAGTTCTTC. Amino acid sequence: CSESVSRGVYNEQFF.

The gene calls are TRBV7-8 and TRBJ2-1; 15 bases map to TRBD2. The CDR3 has 16 amino acids. Germline V lookup: CDR1 SGHVS, CDR2 FQNEAQ. V was pared by 5 bases and J by 12 bases, with 11 bases of the junction left unmatched. The CDR3 protein is CASSAPGLAGGGVQFF. The CDR3 nucleotides are TGTGCCAGCAGCGCCCCGGGACTAGCGGGGGGCGGGGTGCAGTTCTTC.

In this sample, this clonotype turned up many times. Here the CDR3 DNA reads TGCGCCAGCAGCTTGGAGGCTAGCGGCTACGAGCAGTACTTC. Protein product: CASSLEASGYEQYF. The chain employs TRBV5-1 and TRBJ2-7; TRBD2 agrees at 7 bases. The CDR3 is made up of 14 amino acids. Germline V gene data show CDR1 as SGHRS and CDR2 as YFSETQ. After removal of 0 bases from V and 3 bases from J, the junction contained 3 bases not matched to a gene.

A few counts support this clonotype. This chain uses TRBV15 with TRBJ2-5; TRBD1 might be the D (6 bases). The CDR3 extends over 14 amino acids. Germline CDR1 reads LNHNV; CDR2 reads YYDKDF (reference sequence). V lost 4 bases and J lost 0, with 9 bases in between. In DNA, the CDR3 is TGTGCCACCAGCACTCGACAGGACCAAGAGACCCAGTACTTC. This gives the protein CATSTRQDQETQYF.

The chain links TRBV9 to TRBJ1-1; D call uncertain. This CDR3 region has 15 residues. Trimming took off 0 bases at V and 5 bases at J, with 14 bases between the two ends. The V gene's germline CDR1 is SGDLS and CDR2 YYNGEE. CDR3 residues: CASSVVEGLGTEAFF. The DNA for the CDR3 is TGTGCCAGCAGCGTAGTAGAGGGATTGGGAACTGAAGCTTTCTTT.

The V and J genes are TRBV13 and TRBJ2-7, with TRBD2 identical over 7 bases. CDR1 is PRHDT, CDR2 FYEKMQ, per germline (reference sequence). The CDR3 extends over 13 amino acids. V gave up 7 bases and J gave up 2 bases; unmatched junction bases: 5. CDR3: CASNTRGAYEQYF. The CDR3 bases are TGTGCCAGCAACACCCGGGGGGCCTACGAGCAGTACTTC.

The chain combines TRBV28 with TRBJ1-3; maybe TRBD1 (5 bases). Germline V lookup: CDR1 MDHEN, CDR2 SYDVKM. The V and J ends lost 2 bases and 3 bases respectively, with 14 bases between them. This CDR3 is 16 amino acids long. CDR3 coding DNA: TGTGCCAGCAGTTTAGCGCAGGGCAGCTATGGAAACACCATATATTTT. Residues: CASSLAQGSYGNTIYF.

This clonotype occurred a few times. The chain joins TRBV7-6 to TRBJ2-1; 7 bases fit TRBD2. This CDR3 has 16 residues. V lost 5 bases and J lost 0; bases outside the gene matches: 7. From germline, CDR1 is SGHVS and CDR2 FNYEAQ. CDR3 nucleotide sequence: TGTGCCAGCAGCCAAACTAGCGTCAGCTCCTACAATGAGCAGTTCTTC. Encoded protein: CASSQTSVSSYNEQFF. The whole variable domain, remainder taken from reference TRBV7-6 and TRBJ2-1, is GAGVSQSPRYKVTKRGQDVALRCDPISGHVSLYWYRQALGQGPEFLTYFNYEAQQDKSGLPNDRFSAERPEGSISTLTIQRTEQRDSAMYRCASSQTSVSSYNEQFFGPGTRLTVL.

The chain couples TRBV4-2 to TRBJ2-7, with TRBD2 matching 7 bases. The CDR3 sequence is 15 residues long. V trimming: 1 base; J trimming: 3 bases; junction bases outside the gene matches: 6. Per germline, CDR1 LGHNA and CDR2 YNFKEQ. For the CDR3, the DNA is TGTGCCAGCAGCCAAGTCGGGCGGGAGCTCTACGAGCAGTACTTC. Encoded protein: CASSQVGRELYEQYF.

The J gene is TRBJ2-7, the V gene TRBV5-1; D possibly corresponds to TRBD1 (6 bases). Trimming pared 8 bases from V and 5 bases from J, leaving 14 bases between. The germline gives CDR1 SGHRS, CDR2 YFSETQ. This CDR3 has 12 residues. The CDR3 here is CASGGRVNEQYF. As DNA, the CDR3 is TGCGCCAGTGGGGGCAGGGTTAACGAGCAGTACTTC.

V and J are TRBV6-2 or TRBV6-3 and TRBJ2-7, with D possibly TRBD1 on 7 matching bases. In germline, CDR1 is MNHEY, CDR2 SVGEGT. Trimming removed 0 bases from V and 6 bases from J, with 12 bases in between. The CDR3 totals 14 residues. The CDR3 is CASSYSQGGLEQYF. As DNA, the CDR3 is TGTGCCAGCAGTTACTCGCAGGGGGGACTCGAGCAGTACTTC.

This chain uses TRBV15 with TRBJ1-5; D call uncertain. Trimming took off 4 bases at V and 3 bases at J, with 7 bases between the two ends. CDR1 and CDR2 from the germline V gene are LNHNV and YYDKDF (reference sequence). The CDR3 has 13 residues. CDR3 nucleotide sequence: TGTGCCACCAGCAAGGAGACCAATCAGCCCCAGCATTTT. This gives the protein CATSKETNQPQHF. The complete variable domain, with remaining parts taken from reference TRBV15 and TRBJ1-5, reads DAMVIQNPRYQVTQFGKPVTLSCSQTLNHNVMYWYQQKSSQAPKLLFHYYDKDFNNEADTPDNFQSRRPNTSFCFLDIRSPGLGDTAMYLCATSKETNQPQHFGDGTRLSIL.

This clonotype has a handful of counts. The gene calls are TRBV11-1 and TRBJ2-1, with TRBD2 identical over 7 bases. This CDR3 spans 18 amino acids. Germline V gene sequence: CDR1 SGHAT, CDR2 FQDESV (reference sequence). Trimming took 4 bases from V and 8 from J; bases not matched to a gene: 20. The CDR3, as DNA: TGTGCCAGCAGCTCCCTCTTTGCGCGCGGGGGAGCCCTCGATGAGCAGTTCTTC. It codes for CASSSLFARGGALDEQFF.

The CDR3 DNA reads as TGCGCCAGCAGCCAAGTACTAGTCCGAGGGGATGAGCAGTTCTTC. Translated: CASSQVLVRGDEQFF. The gene calls are TRBV4-3 and TRBJ2-1; possibly TRBD1 or TRBD2 for D (5 bases each). The CDR3 has 15 residues. Germline loops: CDR1 LGHNA, CDR2 YSLEER. V was clipped by 1 base and J by 8 bases, with 15 bases between them.

The rearrangement joins TRBV7-9 to TRBJ2-5, with D unresolved. This CDR3 has 14 residues. CDR1 SEHNR and CDR2 FQNEAQ come from the germline V gene (reference sequence). The V gene lost 1 base and the J gene lost 3 bases, with 9 bases spanning the gap. The CDR3 sequence: CASSLDPLEETQYF. The CDR3 nucleotides read TGTGCCAGCAGCTTAGACCCCCTAGAAGAGACCCAGTACTTC. The variable domain in full, completed from reference TRBV7-9 and TRBJ2-5, reads DTGVSQNPRHKITKRGQNVTFRCDPISEHNRLYWYRQTLGQGPEFLTYFQNEAQLEKSRLLSDRFSAERPKGSFSTLEIQRTEQGDSAMYLCASSLDPLEETQYFGPGTRLLVL.